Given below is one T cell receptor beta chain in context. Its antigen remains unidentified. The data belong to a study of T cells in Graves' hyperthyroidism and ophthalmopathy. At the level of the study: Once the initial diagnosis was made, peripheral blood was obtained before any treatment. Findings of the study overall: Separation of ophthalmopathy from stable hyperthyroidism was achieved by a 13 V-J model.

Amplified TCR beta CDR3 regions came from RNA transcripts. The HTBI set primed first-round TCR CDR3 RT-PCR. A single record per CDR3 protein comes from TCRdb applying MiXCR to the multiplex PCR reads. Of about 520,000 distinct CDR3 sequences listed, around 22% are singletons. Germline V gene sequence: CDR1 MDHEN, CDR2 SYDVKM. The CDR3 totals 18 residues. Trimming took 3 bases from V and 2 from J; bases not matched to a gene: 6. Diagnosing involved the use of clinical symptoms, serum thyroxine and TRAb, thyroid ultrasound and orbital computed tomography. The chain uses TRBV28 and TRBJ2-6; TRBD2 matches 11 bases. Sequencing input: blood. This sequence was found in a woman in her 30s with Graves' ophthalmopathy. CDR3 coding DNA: TGTGCCAGCAGTTTCGCGCTAGCGGGAGGACCTGGGGCCAACGTCCTGACTTTC. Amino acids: CASSFALAGGPGANVLTF.